This TCR beta chain was obtained from a study of blood T cell repertoires in COVID-19 (dated by TCRdb to about 2020). Background for the entire study: Samples from collaborators originated in the United States, Italy and Spain and spanned both the acute and convalescent phases of COVID-19. The material from the prospective study consisted of cDNA or gDNA derived from T cells, B-cell-depleted T cells, or PBMCs. Subjects who had been exposed to COVID-19, were actively infected with it, or had recovered from it provided the deeply sampled blood TCRbeta repertoires that made up the dataset. The repertoires were released in a freely available public database intended as a resource for research on the immune response to SARS-CoV-2. The samples were drawn from two sources: the first 160 participants of the ongoing ImmuneRACE study, and some 1,300 subjects contributed by 6 global collaborators. Nearly every sample came with metadata listing a de-identified subject ID, COVID-19 status, age in years and sex. Where available, HLA class I and class II types were obtained from metadata supplied by the sample provider rather than from assay-based typing.

Whole blood was collected in K2EDTA tubes by collaborating institutions according to the institutions' own protocols. For TCRbeta analysis, collaborator samples were shipped as frozen whole blood, as isolated PBMCs, or as DNA extracted from either sample type. TCRbeta CDR3 regions were amplified from genomic DNA by means of the immunoSEQ Assay, a bias-controlled multiplex PCR. The original pipeline was this. Nucleated cell counts per sample were estimated from amplification of reference gene primers within the assay. To quantify the absolute abundance of each unique TCRbeta CDR3 rearrangement, sequence reads were collapsed and filtered. For each sample, productive Simpson clonality was calculated as the square root of Simpson's diversity index across productive rearrangements. Drawn from immuneACCESS, this table holds only the in-frame rearrangements with V and J called that TCRdb kept. Clones are partly lost; checked studies trace under half to an unresolved V gene and leave the rest unexplained. The V and J calls and the clone size are those of that table, but D and trimming were determined from the DNA. The sample includes about 240,000 clones, with roughly 83% observed a single time. The top ten clones comprise approximately 13% of the sample.

Overall results and qualifications from the work: The amount of clinical and demographic metadata varied by source and participant and was provided uncurated.

This clone has a single count. The specificity of this receptor is unknown. No base quality information exists; no much larger clone differs at one position. The CDR1 and CDR2 encoded by the germline V gene (reference sequence) are LGHDT and YNNKEL. The CDR3 runs 14 amino acids, cysteine and phenylalanine included. Only the CDR3 part of the read is kept: 42 bases, read in frame from the first base. Trimming takes 8 bases off V and 0 bases off J; junction bases not matched to a gene: 1. The sample consisted of peripheral blood. The TCR comes from a man aged 80 or over with acute or convalescent COVID-19. The chain is assembled from TRBV3-1 (or the pseudogene TRBV3-2) and TRBJ2-1, with 10 junctional bases fitting TRBD2. CDR3 reads: CASRTSGSYNEQFF. The nucleotide sequence reads as follows: TGTGCCAGCCGGACTAGCGGCTCCTACAATGAGCAGTTCTTC.